This TCR beta chain originates from a study of T cell changes during pregnancy in multiple sclerosis. The CDR3 is 13 amino acids. Germline CDR1 MDHEN, CDR2 SYDVKM. V was clipped by 8 bases and J by 2 bases, with 12 bases between them. Method: immunoSEQ multiplex PCR; TCRdb's copy keeps in-frame clones and lacks some. The sample consists of approximately 79,000 clones, roughly nine tenths of them appearing once. The receptor's source is a female donor with multiple sclerosis, enrolled in a pregnancy study. The V and J genes are TRBV28 and TRBJ1-2; D gene ambiguous. The starting material was CD4+ T cells from peripheral blood mononuclear cells, obtained before pregnancy. CDR3 in DNA: TGTGCCAGCTACATTCCAAACAACTATGGCTACACCTTC. Translation: CASYIPNNYGYTF.